The 10 T cell receptor beta chains below all came from one sample that was sequenced in a study of T-cell memory formation after mild COVID-19 listed by TCRdb under 2021. Libraries were made using 5' RACE. Instrument on record: Illumina NovaSeq 6000. The public reads were reprocessed in TCRdb via fastp at Q25 and MiXCR, keeping in-frame beta chains. Each entry is one CDR3 protein sequence, shown with its most common DNA and genes. The sample table lists around 130,000 distinct CDR3 sequences, approximately 17% of them with a count of one. The leading ten clones occupy around 4.8% of the sample. Sequencing was performed on PBMCs or a T cell subset sorted from them (not recorded which). The source of these receptors is a man between 18 and 29 years old who had mild COVID-19 (a few samples of this study predate the infection). The sample titles of this study are shuffled in the database, so cell type and time point are left out; the donor was told from shared clones.

For the CDR3, the DNA is TGCGCCAGCAGCCAAGTGTCGGGAATTGGGGAGCAGTTCTTC. This translates into CASSQVSGIGEQFF. This chain links TRBV4-3 with TRBJ2-1; D is perhaps TRBD2 (5 bases). Germline V gives CDR1 LGHNA, CDR2 YSLEER. The CDR3 sequence is 14 residues long. Between the trimmed V and J ends, which lost 1 base and 10 bases, there was a span of 14 bases.

This clonotype came up a few times. The chain combines TRBV20-1 with TRBJ2-2; 10 nucleotides align to TRBD2. Germline lookup yields CDR1 DFQATT and CDR2 SNEGSKA (reference sequence). The V and J ends lost 1 base and 3 bases, in that order; junction bases with no gene match: 5. The CDR3 has 16 amino acids. Written as DNA, the CDR3 is TGCAGTGCTAGAGGGAGCGGGGGGGCTTACACCGGGGAGCTGTTTTTT. This codes for CSARGSGGAYTGELFF.

This chain uses TRBV12-5 with TRBJ2-7; D is unclear. Germline assignment: CDR1 LGHNT and CDR2 FRNRAP. This CDR3 is 13 amino acids long. V gave up 4 bases and J gave up 3 bases, with 10 bases separating them. The CDR3 sequence is CASGSPNSYEQYV. In nucleotides, the CDR3 is TGTGCTAGTGGTTCGCCCAACAGCTACGAGCAGTACGTC.

This clonotype appeared a few times. The chain employs TRBV7-2 and TRBJ1-2; no definite D call. Germline lookup yields CDR1 SGHTA and CDR2 FQGNSA. V was pared by 8 bases and J by 8 bases, with 9 bases between. The CDR3 length is 10 residues. The CDR3 coding sequence is TGTGCCAGCGGGCGCGACGGCTACACCTTC. This sequence encodes CASGRDGYTF.

V gene TRBV7-2 combines with J gene TRBJ1-1; unclear D gene. The CDR3 totals 15 residues. The V end lost 1 base, the J end lost 4 bases, and 13 bases lay between the germline ends. The germline V gene encodes CDR1 SGHTA and CDR2 FQGNSA. As DNA, the CDR3 is TGTGCCAGCAGCTTAGGAGGCGCAATGAGCACTGAAGCTTTCTTT. Its translation is CASSLGGAMSTEAFF.

The V call is TRBV20-1, the J call TRBJ1-1; perhaps TRBD1 as D (5 bases). CDR3 length equals 13 residues. With 6 bases removed from V and 8 bases from J, the gap between germline ends came to 19 bases. The V gene's germline CDR1 is DFQATT and CDR2 SNEGSKA (reference sequence). CDR3 sequence (DNA): TGCAGTGCGATGGGGGGGGTCCGGGCAGAAGCTTTCTTT. It is translated as CSAMGGVRAEAFF.

This clonotype was found a few times. The V call is TRBV27, the J call TRBJ2-5; no clear D. Germline CDR1 reads MNHEY; CDR2 reads SMNVEV (reference sequence). With 2 bases removed from V and 5 bases from J, the gap between germline ends came to 9 bases. There are 13 residues in the CDR3. CDR3 coding DNA: TGTGCCAGCAGTTTAGGAAACTCGGAGACCCAGTACTTC. It encodes CASSLGNSETQYF.

Only a few counts were recorded for this clonotype. V is TRBV15 and J is TRBJ1-1; D gene ambiguous. Germline CDR1 reads LNHNV; CDR2 reads YYDKDF (reference sequence). The CDR3 length is 16 residues. V was cut by 0 bases and J by 1 base, with 12 bases left in between. Here the CDR3 reads CATSRDGSYKNTEAFF. In DNA form, the CDR3 reads TGTGCCACCAGCAGAGATGGTTCTTATAAGAACACTGAAGCTTTCTTT.

This clonotype was seen at least ten times. The V call is TRBV20-1, the J call TRBJ2-5; TRBD2 agrees at 9 bases. With V trimmed by 6 bases and J by 1 base, 6 bases remained unmatched. The CDR3 is 14 amino acids. CDR1 is DFQATT and CDR2 is SNEGSKA in the germline V gene (reference sequence). The CDR3 here is CSAAAGGAQETQYF. The CDR3 DNA is TGCAGTGCGGCAGCGGGGGGCGCCCAAGAGACCCAGTACTTC.

V usage is TRBV18 and J usage is TRBJ2-7; 9 bases are a match to TRBD1. The CDR3 length is 14 residues. The V and J ends lost 5 bases and 7 bases, in that order; junction bases with no gene match: 9. Germline V gene lookup returns CDR1 KGHSH and CDR2 LQKENI. The CDR3 nucleotides are TGTGCCAGCTCAGGGGACAGGGAGGCCCTGGAGCAGTACTTC. Translating gives CASSGDREALEQYF.